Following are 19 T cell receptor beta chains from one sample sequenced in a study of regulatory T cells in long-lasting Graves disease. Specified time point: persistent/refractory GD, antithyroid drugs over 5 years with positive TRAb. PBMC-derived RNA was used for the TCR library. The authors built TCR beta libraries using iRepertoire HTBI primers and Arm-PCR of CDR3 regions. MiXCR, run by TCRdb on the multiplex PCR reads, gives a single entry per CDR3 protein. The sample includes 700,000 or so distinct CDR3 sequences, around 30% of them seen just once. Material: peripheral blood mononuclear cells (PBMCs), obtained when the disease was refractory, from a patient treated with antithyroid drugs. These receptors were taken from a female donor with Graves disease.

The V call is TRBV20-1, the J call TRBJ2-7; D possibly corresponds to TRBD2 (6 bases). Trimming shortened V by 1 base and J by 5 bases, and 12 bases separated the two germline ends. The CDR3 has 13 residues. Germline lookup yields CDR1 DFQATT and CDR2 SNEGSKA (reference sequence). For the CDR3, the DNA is TGCAGTGCTAGAGGCCTAGGAGGGAACGAGCAGTACTTC. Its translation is CSARGLGGNEQYF.

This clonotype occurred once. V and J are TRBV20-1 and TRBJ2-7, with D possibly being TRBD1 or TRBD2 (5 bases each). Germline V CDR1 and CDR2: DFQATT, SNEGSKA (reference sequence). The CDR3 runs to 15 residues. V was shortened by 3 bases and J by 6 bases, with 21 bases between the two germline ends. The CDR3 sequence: CSASIGASYHSEQYF. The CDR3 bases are TGCAGTGCTAGTATCGGGGCTAGCTATCACTCCGAGCAGTACTTC.

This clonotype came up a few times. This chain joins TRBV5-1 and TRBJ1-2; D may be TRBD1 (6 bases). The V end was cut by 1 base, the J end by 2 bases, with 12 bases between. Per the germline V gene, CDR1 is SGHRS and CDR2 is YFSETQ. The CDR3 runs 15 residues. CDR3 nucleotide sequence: TGCGCCAGCAGCTTGACCCTACAGGGAAACTATGGCTACACCTTC. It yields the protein CASSLTLQGNYGYTF.

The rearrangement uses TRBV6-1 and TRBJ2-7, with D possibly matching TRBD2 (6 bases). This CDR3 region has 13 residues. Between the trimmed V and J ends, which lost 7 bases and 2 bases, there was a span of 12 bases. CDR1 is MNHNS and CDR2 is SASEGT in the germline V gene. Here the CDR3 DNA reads TGTGCCAGCACCGCGGGGCCCACCTACGAGCAGTACTTC. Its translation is CASTAGPTYEQYF.

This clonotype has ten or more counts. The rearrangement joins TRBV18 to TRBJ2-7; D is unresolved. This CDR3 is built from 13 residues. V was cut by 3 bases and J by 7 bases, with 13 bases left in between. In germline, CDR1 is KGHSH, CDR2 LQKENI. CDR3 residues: CASSPPGLGEQYF. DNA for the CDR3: TGTGCCAGCTCACCCCCGGGCTTGGGTGAGCAGTACTTC.

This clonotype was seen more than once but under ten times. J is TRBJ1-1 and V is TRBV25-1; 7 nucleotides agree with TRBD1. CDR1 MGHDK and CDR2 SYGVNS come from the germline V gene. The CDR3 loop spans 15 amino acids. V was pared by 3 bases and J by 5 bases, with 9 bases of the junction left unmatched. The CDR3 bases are TGTGCCAGCAGTGAGGGGACAGTAGGGAGGACTGAAGCTTTCTTT. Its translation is CASSEGTVGRTEAFF.

The CDR3 bases are TGTGCCTGGAGGAAGGACAGGGGTTATGGCTACACCTTC. Translating gives CAWRKDRGYGYTF. The chain is built from TRBV30 and TRBJ1-2, with 9 nucleotides matching TRBD1. Germline trimming cut 3 bases from V and 5 bases from J; bases unmatched to any gene: 4. The length of the CDR3 is 13 residues. Germline V gene data show CDR1 as GTSNPN and CDR2 as SVGIG (reference sequence).

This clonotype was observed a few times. CDR3 sequence (DNA): TGTGCCAGCAGCCCCTTCATGGGACAGGGATCGGGGACCCAGTACTTC. Protein product: CASSPFMGQGSGTQYF. The J gene is TRBJ2-5, the V gene TRBV12-3 or TRBV12-4, with TRBD1 identical over 9 bases. The CDR3 loop spans 16 amino acids. With 6 bases clipped from V and 7 bases from J, the junction kept 15 bases outside the gene matches.

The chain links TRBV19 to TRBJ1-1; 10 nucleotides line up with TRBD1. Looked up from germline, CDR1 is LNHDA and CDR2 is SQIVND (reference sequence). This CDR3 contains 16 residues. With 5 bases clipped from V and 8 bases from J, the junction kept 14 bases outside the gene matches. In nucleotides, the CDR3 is TGTGCCAGTAGTGTTCCGGACAGGGGGGCCGGTTGGGAAGCTTTCTTT. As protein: CASSVPDRGAGWEAFF.

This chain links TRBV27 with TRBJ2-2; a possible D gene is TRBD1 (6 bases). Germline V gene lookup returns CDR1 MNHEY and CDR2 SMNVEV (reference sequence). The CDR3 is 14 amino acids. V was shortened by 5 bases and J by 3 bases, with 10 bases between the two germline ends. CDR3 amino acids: CASSTGWDTGELFF. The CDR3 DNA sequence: TGTGCCAGCAGTACAGGGTGGGACACCGGGGAGCTGTTTTTT.

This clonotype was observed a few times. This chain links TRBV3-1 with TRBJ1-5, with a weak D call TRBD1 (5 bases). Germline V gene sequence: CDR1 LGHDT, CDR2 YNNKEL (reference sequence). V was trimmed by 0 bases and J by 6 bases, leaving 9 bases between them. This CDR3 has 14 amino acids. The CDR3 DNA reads TGTGCCAGCAGCCAAGATGGGGGGTCTCAGCCCCAGCATTTT. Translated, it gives CASSQDGGSQPQHF.

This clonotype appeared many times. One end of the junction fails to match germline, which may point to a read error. This chain's CDR3 is CASSPPGHSIF. The CDR3 coding sequence is TGTGCCAGCAGTCCTCCGGGCCACTCCATCTTC. The V call is TRBV28, the J call TRBJ1-2; D gene uncertain. In germline, CDR1 is MDHEN, CDR2 SYDVKM. This CDR3 is 11 amino acids long.

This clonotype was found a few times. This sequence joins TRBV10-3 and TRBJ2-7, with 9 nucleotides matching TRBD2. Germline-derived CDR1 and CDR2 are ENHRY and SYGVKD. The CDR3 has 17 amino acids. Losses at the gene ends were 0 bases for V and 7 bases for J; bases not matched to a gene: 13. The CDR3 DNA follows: TGTGCCATCAGTGAGTCGGCCCTACGCGCGGGAGGGATAGAGCAGTACTTC. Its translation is CAISESALRAGGIEQYF.

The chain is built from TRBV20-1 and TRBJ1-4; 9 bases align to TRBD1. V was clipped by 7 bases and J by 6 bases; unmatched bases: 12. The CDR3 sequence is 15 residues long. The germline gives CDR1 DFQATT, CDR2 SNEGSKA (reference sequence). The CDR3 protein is CSGSPPGQGYEKLFF. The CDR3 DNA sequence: TGCAGTGGTTCGCCACCCGGACAGGGGTATGAAAAACTGTTTTTT.

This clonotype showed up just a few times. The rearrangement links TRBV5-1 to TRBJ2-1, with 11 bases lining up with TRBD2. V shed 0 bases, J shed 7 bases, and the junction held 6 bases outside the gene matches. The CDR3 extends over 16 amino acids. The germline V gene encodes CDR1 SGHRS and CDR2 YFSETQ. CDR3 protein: CASSLARGLAVNEQFF. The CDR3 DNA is TGCGCCAGCAGCTTGGCCAGGGGACTAGCGGTAAATGAGCAGTTCTTC.

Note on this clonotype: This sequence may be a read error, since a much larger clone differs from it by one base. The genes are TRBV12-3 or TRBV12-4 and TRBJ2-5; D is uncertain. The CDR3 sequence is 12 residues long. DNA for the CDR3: TGTGCCAGCAGTTACGACAAAGAGACCCAGCACTTC. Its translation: CASSYDKETQHF.

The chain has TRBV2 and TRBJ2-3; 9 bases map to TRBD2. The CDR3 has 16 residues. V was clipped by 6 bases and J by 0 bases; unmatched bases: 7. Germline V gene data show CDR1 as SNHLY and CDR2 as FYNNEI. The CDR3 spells CASRGSSGISTDTQYF. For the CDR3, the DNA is TGTGCCAGCAGGGGGTCTAGCGGGATAAGCACAGATACGCAGTATTTT.

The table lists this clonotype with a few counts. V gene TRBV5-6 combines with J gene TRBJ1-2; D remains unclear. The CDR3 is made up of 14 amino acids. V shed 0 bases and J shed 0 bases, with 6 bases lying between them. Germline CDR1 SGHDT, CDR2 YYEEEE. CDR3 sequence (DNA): TGTGCCAGCAGCTTGGACACGCCTAACTATGGCTACACCTTC. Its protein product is CASSLDTPNYGYTF.

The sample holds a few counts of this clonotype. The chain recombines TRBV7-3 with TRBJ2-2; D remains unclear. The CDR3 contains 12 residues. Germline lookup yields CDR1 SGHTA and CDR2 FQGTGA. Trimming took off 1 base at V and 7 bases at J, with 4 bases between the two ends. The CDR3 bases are TGTGCCAGCAGCTTAATTAGCGGGGAGCTGTTTTTT. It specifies CASSLISGELFF. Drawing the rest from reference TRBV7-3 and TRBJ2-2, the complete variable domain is GAGVSQTPSNKVTEKGKYVELRCDPISGHTALYWYRQSLGQGPEFLIYFQGTGAADDSGLPNDRFFAVRPEGSVSTLKIQRTERGDSAVYLCASSLISGELFFGEGSRLTVL.